The T cell receptor (beta chain) under discussion was sequenced for a study of vaccination effects on CD4 cells after COVID-19. ViraFEST expansion of antigen-specific CD4+ T cells with viral peptide pools preceded sequencing. Subsequent to less than twelve days of culture, CD4+ T cells were isolated. Vaccination of participants consisted of two doses of either the BNT162b2 or mRNA-1273 vaccine. Cells had half their medium changed to IL-2 medium on days 3 and 7. The CDR3 totals 15 residues. Germline assignment: CDR1 SNHLY and CDR2 FYNNEI. V shed 6 bases and J shed 9 bases, with 20 bases lying between them. The repertoire was sequenced with immunoSEQ multiplex PCR; TCRdb's copy has only in-frame clones and lacks some. The sample yields tens of thousands of clones, roughly 79% seen once. A word on this clone: Its specificity is unknown.

The sequences come from CD4+ T cells from PBMCs cultured with SARS-CoV-2 spike peptides, collected after COVID-19 vaccination. The clonotype originates from a human donor who received a COVID-19 vaccine. Some clones in this sample may be carry-over from other donors' samples. J is TRBJ1-4 and V is TRBV2; D is possibly TRBD1 (5 bases). The chain's CDR3 is CASRARQIITQKLFF. Written as DNA, the CDR3 is TGTGCCAGCAGGGCTCGACAGATAATTACCCAAAAACTGTTTTTT. Combining the CDR3 with reference TRBV2 and TRBJ1-4 gives the whole variable domain EPEVTQTPSHQVTQMGQEVILRCVPISNHLYFYWYRQILGQKVEFLVSFYNNEISEKSEIFDDQFSVERPDGSNFTLKIRSTKLEDSAMYFCASRARQIITQKLFFGSGTQLSVL.